Here is one T cell receptor (beta chain) with its context. This sample was taken from a study of cytomegalovirus exposure and HLA in healthy donors. The CDR3 sequence is 16 residues long. J lost 8 bases, V lost 1 base, and 10 bases had no gene match. Germline CDR1 and CDR2: SGHRS and YFSETQ. The PCR ran on 60 Vbeta and 13 Jbeta primers. Sequencing used immunoSEQ multiplex PCR; TCRdb keeps in-frame clones, though not all of them. The sample totals some 110,000 clones. The material sequenced was PBMCs. The clonotype originates from a man aged 18 to 30 in good health and CMV-seronegative. The chain combines TRBV5-1 with TRBJ2-1; 9 bases line up with TRBD2. CDR3 protein: CASSLPRVAGEDEQFF. The CDR3 DNA sequence: TGCGCCAGCAGCTTGCCTAGGGTAGCGGGAGAGGATGAGCAGTTCTTC.